Below are 21 T cell receptor beta chains sequenced from a single sample in a study of shared clonotypes between healthy human individuals. The table came from immunoSEQ multiplex PCR; TCRdb's copy has only in-frame clones and leaves some out. This table has 950,000 to 1,100,000 clones, about 84% appearing once. Material for sequencing was memory CD4+ T cells from PBMCs. Subset given: CD45RA-negative fraction. The receptor set was obtained from a man between 18 and 29 years old in good health. Some clones in this sample may be carry-over from other donors' samples.

Concerning this clone itself: The same CDR3 arises from other DNA sequences in this sample as well. This rearrangement joins TRBV19 to TRBJ1-2; D is ambiguous. This CDR3 is 12 amino acids long. CDR1 and CDR2 from the germline V gene are LNHDA and SQIVND (reference sequence). V lost 3 bases, J lost 4 bases, and 6 bases lay in between. Written as DNA, the CDR3 is TGTGCCAGTAGTATCATAGGCTATGGCTACACCTTC. This sequence encodes CASSIIGYGYTF.

The rearrangement uses TRBV21-1 and TRBJ1-2. TRBV21-1 is reported as a pseudogene. The CDR3 extends over 16 amino acids. Here the CDR3 DNA reads TGTGCCAGCAGCCCGGGCCCGCGTCAGACTAACTATGGCTACACCTTC. Encoded protein: CASSPGPRQTNYGYTF.

This chain uses TRBV19 with TRBJ2-3, with D perhaps matching TRBD1 (5 bases). V lost 1 base, J lost 4 bases, and 15 bases lay in between. Germline CDR1 and CDR2: LNHDA and SQIVND (reference sequence). This CDR3 spans 16 amino acids. Here the CDR3 reads CASSIGRQGGADTQYF. CDR3 nucleotides: TGTGCCAGTAGTATAGGTCGGCAGGGTGGAGCAGATACGCAGTATTTT.

This chain joins TRBV7-2 and TRBJ2-1; D gene unclear. Germline CDR1 and CDR2: SGHTA and FQGNSA. V dropped 1 base and J dropped 6 bases, with 16 bases sitting between them. This CDR3 has 16 amino acids. CDR3 protein: CASSLGIYHGGNEQFF. DNA of the CDR3: TGTGCCAGCAGCTTAGGGATTTATCACGGCGGCAATGAGCAGTTCTTC.

V and J are TRBV2 and TRBJ2-1; D not resolved. The CDR3 is 12 amino acids. Trimming cost V 6 bases and J 3 bases, with 6 bases left between them. The germline V gene encodes CDR1 SNHLY and CDR2 FYNNEI. CDR3 region: CASRVSYNEQFF. For the CDR3, the DNA is TGTGCCAGCAGGGTCAGCTACAATGAGCAGTTCTTC.

The V call is TRBV7-8, the J call TRBJ2-3; tentatively, D is TRBD2 (6 bases). V lost 1 base and J lost 6, with 17 bases in between. Germline CDR1 and CDR2: SGHVS and FQNEAQ. This CDR3 is built from 16 residues. The CDR3 reads CASSLVAGRGLDTQYF. The DNA of the CDR3 is TGTGCCAGCAGCTTAGTTGCCGGGAGAGGTTTGGATACGCAGTATTTT.

The V gene is TRBV2, the J gene TRBJ2-1, with no clear D. The CDR3 covers 12 residues. Trimming pared 3 bases from V and 10 bases from J, leaving 10 bases between. Germline V CDR1 and CDR2: SNHLY, FYNNEI. The CDR3 sequence: CASSDGYGEQFF. The CDR3 DNA follows: TGTGCCAGCAGTGACGGCTACGGGGAGCAGTTCTTC.

The J gene is TRBJ1-2, the V gene TRBV10-3; 7 positions match TRBD1. Germline V CDR1 and CDR2: ENHRY, SYGVKD. Trimming removed 0 bases from V and 5 bases from J; junction bases left unmatched: 15. The length of the CDR3 is 18 residues. CDR3 residues: CAISESVVIRGRGYGYTF. The CDR3, as DNA: TGTGCCATCAGTGAGTCGGTGGTCATAAGGGGGCGCGGTTATGGCTACACCTTC.

This clone has only one observation. This sequence joins TRBV5-6 and TRBJ2-5; D unclear. Germline V gene sequence: CDR1 SGHDT, CDR2 YYEEEE. The CDR3 is 16 residues long. V was cut by 0 bases and J by 1 base, with 13 bases left in between. CDR3 amino acids: CASSLGGPWGQETQYF. CDR3 coding DNA: TGTGCCAGCAGCTTGGGAGGACCCTGGGGCCAAGAGACCCAGTACTTC.

To note about this clone: One junction end does not reproduce the germline sequence, and a read error may be involved. The V call is TRBV20-1, the J call TRBJ2-7, with D unresolved. CDR1 DFQATT and CDR2 SNEGSKA come from the germline V gene (reference sequence). The CDR3 is 11 residues long. DNA for the CDR3: TGCAGTGCCCCCAACTCCGACGAGCAGTACTTC. It encodes CSAPNSDEQYF.

The CDR3, as DNA: TGTGCCAGCATCATACGGTGGCCAGGCCCCTACGAGCAGTACTTC. This codes for CASIIRWPGPYEQYF. The gene calls are TRBV6-1 and TRBJ2-7; no definite D call. In germline, CDR1 is MNHNS, CDR2 SASEGT. V lost 7 bases, J lost 2 bases, and 18 bases lay in between. This CDR3 has 15 residues.

The chain carries TRBV18 and TRBJ1-1, with unresolved D. Per germline, CDR1 KGHSH and CDR2 LQKENI. Trimming left V 3 bases short and J 1 base short, with 9 bases between. This CDR3 is built from 14 residues. For the CDR3, the DNA is TGTGCCAGCTCACCTCCACGGAGGAACACTGAAGCTTTCTTT. Amino acid sequence: CASSPPRRNTEAFF.

There are a few counts of this clone. The chain joins TRBV4-1 to TRBJ2-1; 15 nucleotides agree with TRBD2. V was pared by 3 bases and J by 9 bases, with 12 bases of the junction left unmatched. This CDR3 has 18 residues. The V gene's germline CDR1 is MGHRA and CDR2 YSYEKL. The CDR3 DNA is TGCGCCAGCAGCCAGAAAGGGACTAGCGGGAGGTCGGGGGTTGAGCAGTTCTTC. Residues: CASSQKGTSGRSGVEQFF.

This clone showed up just a few times. This may be a read error, as it is one base from a much larger clone. The V gene is TRBV2, the J gene TRBJ1-5; D not resolved. V lost 4 bases, J lost 5 bases, and 3 bases lay in between. Germline lookup yields CDR1 SNHLY and CDR2 FYNNEI. The CDR3 consists of 11 residues. CDR3 coding DNA: TGTGCCAGCAGTGGGGATCAGCCCCAGCATTTT. It translates to CASSGDQPQHF.

The table lists this clone with a few counts. The gene calls are TRBV7-3 and TRBJ1-1; possibly TRBD1 for D (6 bases). The CDR3 totals 14 residues. Trimming left V 6 bases short and J 3 bases short, with 14 bases between. CDR1 and CDR2 (germline): SGHTA, FQGTGA. The CDR3 DNA is TGTGCCAGCAGTCGACAACAGGGCGACACTGAAGCTTTCTTT. Its protein is CASSRQQGDTEAFF.

About this clone: The sample has other DNA sequences that encode this CDR3 too. The chain links TRBV28 to TRBJ2-5; 14 bases agree with TRBD2. Germline V gives CDR1 MDHEN, CDR2 SYDVKM. The length of the CDR3 is 16 residues. The V and J ends lost 5 bases and 5 bases, in that order; junction bases with no gene match: 7. The CDR3 region has the DNA TGTGCCAGCAGTCCGGGACTAGCGGGAGCGCGGGAGACCCAGTACTTC. It specifies CASSPGLAGARETQYF.

V usage is TRBV7-6 and J usage is TRBJ1-1, with 8 bases identical to TRBD1. Trimming took 5 bases from V and 2 from J; bases not matched to a gene: 7. This CDR3 contains 15 residues. Germline V CDR1 and CDR2: SGHVS, FNYEAQ. The CDR3 protein is CASSPRQGFNTEAFF. The CDR3, as DNA: TGTGCCAGCAGCCCGCGACAGGGGTTTAACACTGAAGCTTTCTTT. Using reference TRBV7-6 and TRBJ1-1 for the parts outside the CDR3, the full variable domain is GAGVSQSPRYKVTKRGQDVALRCDPISGHVSLYWYRQALGQGPEFLTYFNYEAQQDKSGLPNDRFSAERPEGSISTLTIQRTEQRDSAMYRCASSPRQGFNTEAFFGQGTRLTVV.

The V gene is TRBV5-1, the J gene TRBJ2-5, with D unclear. Germline V CDR1 and CDR2: SGHRS, YFSETQ. V lost 5 bases to trimming and J lost 5 bases, with 13 bases between them. This CDR3 has 13 amino acids. The CDR3 is CASRAHDEETQYF. CDR3 coding DNA: TGCGCCAGCAGGGCTCACGATGAGGAGACCCAGTACTTC.

The DNA for the CDR3 is TGTGCCGCGGGGGGCAGGGCTCAAGAGACCCAGTACTTC. The encoded protein is CAAGGRAQETQYF. The chain couples TRBV6-6 to TRBJ2-5; 8 bases are shared with TRBD2. The CDR3 is 13 residues long. CDR1 is MNHNY and CDR2 is SVGAGI in the germline V gene (reference sequence). Trimming took 11 bases from V and 2 from J; bases not matched to a gene: 7.

This clone was counted once. The chain has TRBV27 and TRBJ1-4, with TRBD1 identical over 9 bases. The J segment lost 8 bases and the V segment lost 3 bases, leaving 4 bases of the junction unmatched. The CDR3 loop spans 14 amino acids. Per the germline V gene, CDR1 is MNHEY and CDR2 is SMNVEV (reference sequence). CDR3 DNA sequence: TGTGCCAGCAGTTTCGGGACAGGGCGAGAAAAACTGTTTTTT. This encodes CASSFGTGREKLFF. Using reference TRBV27 and TRBJ1-4 for the parts outside the CDR3, the full variable domain is EAQVTQNPRYLITVTGKKLTVTCSQNMNHEYMSWYRQDPGLGLRQIYYSMNVEVTDKGDVPEGYKVSRKEKRNFPLILESPSPNQTSLYFCASSFGTGREKLFFGSGTQLSVL.

A remark on this clone: A much larger clonotype is one base distant, so this may be a read error. J is TRBJ2-2 and V is TRBV9; D might be TRBD1 or TRBD2, each matching 6 bases. Germline V lookup: CDR1 SGDLS, CDR2 YYNGEE. V was trimmed by 5 bases and J by 7 bases, leaving 15 bases between them. The CDR3 loop spans 14 amino acids. CDR3 in amino acids: CASSPPGAGGELFF. The CDR3 region has the DNA TGTGCCAGCAGTCCTCCGGGGGCGGGCGGGGAGCTGTTTTTT.